This TCR beta chain came from a study of human T cells and chemical hapten exposure (dated by TCRdb to 2020 to 2023). About the investigation overall: The libraries were sequenced as a pool, and the TCR yield per sample differed mostly because of small variations in library volumes within the pool. This study followed changes in the peripheral blood TCR repertoire in vivo during primary and secondary sensitization of alopecia patients to the hapten diphenylcyclopropenone (DPC). Each blood RNA sample was used to sequence both TCR alpha and TCR beta chains.

Beyond this particular receptor, the publication reports: DPC sensitization did not change how many TCRs were above 1 in 1000 frequency, and no evidence was found of alterations in global repertoire structure. After repeated subsampling, changes were observed in the strength of the expansion versus patch-test correlation and in the threshold at which the correlation became significant.

Its CDR3 holds 14 amino acids, cysteine through phenylalanine. CDR3 DNA only is kept here, 42 bases in frame from base 1. After removal of 4 bases from V and 7 bases from J, the junction retains 5 bases not matched to a gene. This clonotype was found a few times. Which antigen it targets is not known. Base qualities were left out, and no much larger clone turns up one base away. Unfractionated whole blood was collected in Tempus Blood RNA tubes, and total RNA was extracted from that blood. Five or six healthy volunteers served as TCR sequencing controls and were bled at day 0, 2 weeks and 6 weeks. Library preparation used 5' RACE. Sequencing relied on an Illumina MiSeq. Library preparation attached unique molecular identifiers to individual cDNA molecules for quantitative, reproducible TCR counting. The authors processed their data as follows. Samples had a median of 95,638 TCRs, with a range from roughly 20,000 to 690,600. V, J and CDR3 annotation of the TCR reads was carried out using the Decombinator software suite. To make PS versus PT1 abundance plots, every sample was subsampled to the same number of TCRs (28,000). TCRs were defined as expanded if absent before sensitization and observed at least eight times at the 2-week time point. The raw public data were reprocessed by TCRdb itself: fastp quality trimming at Q25, MiXCR clonotype calling, in-frame beta chains only. Identical CDR3 protein sequences are pooled into one entry, listed with their most common genes and DNA. TCRdb's processing, not the authors' own work, is the source of the V and J calls. For this sample the table gives 110,000 or so distinct CDR3 sequences, of which roughly 18% were detected only once. Of the sample, roughly 3.1% falls within the top ten clones.

The TCR originated in a human donor in good health. The chain employs TRBV12-3 or TRBV12-4 and TRBJ1-5, and 9 junctional nucleotides match TRBD1. The CDR3: CASSSTGGGQPQHF. The DNA reads TGTGCCAGCAGTTCCACAGGGGGCGGCCAGCCCCAGCATTTT.